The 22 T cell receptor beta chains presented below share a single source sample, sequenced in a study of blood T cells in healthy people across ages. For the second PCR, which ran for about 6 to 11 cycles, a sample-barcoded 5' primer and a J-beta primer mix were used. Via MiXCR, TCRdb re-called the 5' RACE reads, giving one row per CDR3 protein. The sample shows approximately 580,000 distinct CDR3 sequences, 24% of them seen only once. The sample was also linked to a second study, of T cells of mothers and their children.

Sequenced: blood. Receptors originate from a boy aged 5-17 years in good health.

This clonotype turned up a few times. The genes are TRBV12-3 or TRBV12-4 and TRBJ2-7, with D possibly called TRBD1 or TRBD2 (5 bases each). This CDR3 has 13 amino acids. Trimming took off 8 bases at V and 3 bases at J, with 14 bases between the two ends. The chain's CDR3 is CASGTKGIYEQYF. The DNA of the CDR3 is TGTGCCAGCGGGACCAAGGGGATCTACGAGCAGTACTTC.

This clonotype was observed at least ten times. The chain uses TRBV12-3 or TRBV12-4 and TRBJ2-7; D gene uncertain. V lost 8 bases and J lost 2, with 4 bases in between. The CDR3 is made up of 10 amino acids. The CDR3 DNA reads TGTGCCAGCGGAACCTACGAGCAGTACTTC. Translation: CASGTYEQYF.

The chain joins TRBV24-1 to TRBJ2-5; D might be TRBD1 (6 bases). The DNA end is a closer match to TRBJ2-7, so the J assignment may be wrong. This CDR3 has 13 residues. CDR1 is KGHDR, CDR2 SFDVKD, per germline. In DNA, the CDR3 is TGTGCCACCAGCAGGACAGCATCTGGCGAGCAGTACTTC. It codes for CATSRTASGEQYF.

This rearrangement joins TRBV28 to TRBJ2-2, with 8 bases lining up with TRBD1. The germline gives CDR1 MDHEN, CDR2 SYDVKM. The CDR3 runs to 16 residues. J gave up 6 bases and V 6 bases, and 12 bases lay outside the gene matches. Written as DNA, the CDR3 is TGTGCCAGCAGGCCAGGACAGGGAAGGTTACCCGGGGAGCTGTTTTTT. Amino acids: CASRPGQGRLPGELFF.

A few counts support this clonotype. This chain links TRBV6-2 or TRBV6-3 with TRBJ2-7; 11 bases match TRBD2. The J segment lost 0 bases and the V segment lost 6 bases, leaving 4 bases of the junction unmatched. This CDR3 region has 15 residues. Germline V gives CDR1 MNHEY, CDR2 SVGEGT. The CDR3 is CASRSSGGSSYEQYF. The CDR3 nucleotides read TGTGCCAGCAGATCTAGCGGGGGGAGCTCCTACGAGCAGTACTTC.

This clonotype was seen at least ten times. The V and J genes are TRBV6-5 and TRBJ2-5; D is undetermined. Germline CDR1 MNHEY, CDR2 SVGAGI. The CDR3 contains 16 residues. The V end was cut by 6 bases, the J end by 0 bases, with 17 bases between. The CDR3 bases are TGTGCCAGCAGCTCCCCGGAATCTGGTTACCAAGAGACCCAGTACTTC. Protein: CASSSPESGYQETQYF.

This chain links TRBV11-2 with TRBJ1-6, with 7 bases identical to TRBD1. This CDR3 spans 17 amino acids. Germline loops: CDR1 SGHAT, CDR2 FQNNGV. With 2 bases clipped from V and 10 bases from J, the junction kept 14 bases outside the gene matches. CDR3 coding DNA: TGTGCCAGCAGCTTACGACGGACAGGCGGCTTAGGGTCACCCCTCCACTTT. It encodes CASSLRRTGGLGSPLHF. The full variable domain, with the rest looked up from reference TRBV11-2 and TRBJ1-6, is EAGVAQSPRYKIIEKRQSVAFWCNPISGHATLYWYQQILGQGPKLLIQFQNNGVVDDSQLPKDRFSAERLKGVDSTLKIQPAKLEDSAVYLCASSLRRTGGLGSPLHFGNGTRLTVT.

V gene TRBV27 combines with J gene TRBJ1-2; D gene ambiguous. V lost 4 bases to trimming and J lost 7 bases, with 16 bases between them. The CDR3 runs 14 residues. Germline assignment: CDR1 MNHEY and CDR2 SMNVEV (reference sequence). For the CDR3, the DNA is TGTGCCAGCAGTTCAGCCGACAATCCCGCTGGCTACACCTTC. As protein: CASSSADNPAGYTF.

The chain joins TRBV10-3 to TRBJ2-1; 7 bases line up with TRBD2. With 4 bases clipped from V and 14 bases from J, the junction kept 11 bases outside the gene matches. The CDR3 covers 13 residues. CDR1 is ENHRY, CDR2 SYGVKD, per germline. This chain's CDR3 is CAISGSSGNLKFF. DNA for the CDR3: TGTGCCATCAGTGGCTCTAGCGGTAACTTGAAGTTCTTC.

CDR3 residues: CASSYRQTTDTQYF. Written as DNA, the CDR3 is TGTGCCAGCAGTTACCGGCAGACCACAGATACGCAGTATTTT. The gene calls are TRBV6-6 and TRBJ2-3; D is unclear. The CDR3 extends over 14 amino acids. CDR1 MNHNY and CDR2 SVGAGI come from the germline V gene (reference sequence). V shed 2 bases and J shed 2 bases, with 8 bases lying between them.

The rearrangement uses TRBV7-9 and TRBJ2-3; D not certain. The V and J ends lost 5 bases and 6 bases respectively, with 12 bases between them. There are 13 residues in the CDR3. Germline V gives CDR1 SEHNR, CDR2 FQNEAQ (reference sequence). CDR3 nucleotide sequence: TGTGCCAGCAGCCCCTTGTCCGTGGATACGCAGTATTTT. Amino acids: CASSPLSVDTQYF.

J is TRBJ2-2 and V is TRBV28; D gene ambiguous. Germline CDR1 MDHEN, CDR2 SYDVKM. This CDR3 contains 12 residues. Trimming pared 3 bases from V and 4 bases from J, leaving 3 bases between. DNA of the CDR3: TGTGCCAGCAGTTTTCGCACCGGGGAGCTGTTTTTT. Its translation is CASSFRTGELFF.

The CDR3 spells CASSTESPYEQYF. In nucleotides, the CDR3 is TGTGCCAGCAGCACTGAATCCCCCTACGAGCAGTACTTC. The chain recombines TRBV7-9 with TRBJ2-1, with D hard to call. The last part of the DNA fits TRBJ2-7 better; the J call may be wrong. Germline V CDR1 and CDR2: SEHNR, FQNEAQ (reference sequence). There are 13 residues in the CDR3.

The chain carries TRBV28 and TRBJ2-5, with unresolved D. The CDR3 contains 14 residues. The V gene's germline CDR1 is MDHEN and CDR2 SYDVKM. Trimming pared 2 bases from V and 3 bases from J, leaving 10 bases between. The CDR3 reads CASSLLASKETQYF. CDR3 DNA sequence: TGTGCCAGCAGTTTACTGGCGTCTAAAGAGACCCAGTACTTC.

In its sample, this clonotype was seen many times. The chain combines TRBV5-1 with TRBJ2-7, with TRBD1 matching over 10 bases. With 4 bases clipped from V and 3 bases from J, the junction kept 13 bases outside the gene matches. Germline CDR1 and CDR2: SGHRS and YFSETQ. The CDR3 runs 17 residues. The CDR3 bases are TGCGCCAGCAGCCAGGTACAACCGGGACAGGGGATCTACGAGCAGTACTTC. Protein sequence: CASSQVQPGQGIYEQYF.

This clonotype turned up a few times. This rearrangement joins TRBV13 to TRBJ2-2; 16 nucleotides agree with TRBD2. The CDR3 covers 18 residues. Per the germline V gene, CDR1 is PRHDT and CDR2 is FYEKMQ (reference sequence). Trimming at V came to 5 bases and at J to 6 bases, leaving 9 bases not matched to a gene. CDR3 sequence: CASSLGLAGGPSAGELFF. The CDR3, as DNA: TGTGCCAGCAGCCTGGGACTAGCGGGAGGGCCCTCGGCCGGGGAGCTGTTTTTT. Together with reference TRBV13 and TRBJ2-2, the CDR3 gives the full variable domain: AAGVIQSPRHLIKEKRETATLKCYPIPRHDTVYWYQQGPGQDPQFLISFYEKMQSDKGSIPDRFSAQQFSDYHSELNMSSLELGDSALYFCASSLGLAGGPSAGELFFGEGSRLTVL.

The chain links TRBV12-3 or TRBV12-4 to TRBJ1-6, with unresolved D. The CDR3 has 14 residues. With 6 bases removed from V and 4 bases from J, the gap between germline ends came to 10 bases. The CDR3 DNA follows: TGTGCCAGCAGATCCTCGGGGTATAATTCACCCCTCCACTTT. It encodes CASRSSGYNSPLHF.

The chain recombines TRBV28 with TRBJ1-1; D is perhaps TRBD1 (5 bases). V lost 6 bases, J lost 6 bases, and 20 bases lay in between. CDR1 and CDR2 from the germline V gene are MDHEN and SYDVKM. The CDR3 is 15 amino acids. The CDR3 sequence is CASSGARWGSAEAFF. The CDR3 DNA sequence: TGTGCCAGCAGCGGAGCTCGGTGGGGGAGCGCTGAAGCTTTCTTT.

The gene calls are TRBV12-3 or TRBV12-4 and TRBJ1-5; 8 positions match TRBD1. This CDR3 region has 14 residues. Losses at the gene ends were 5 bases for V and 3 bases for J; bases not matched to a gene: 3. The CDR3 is CASSKQGVNQPQHF. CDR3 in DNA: TGTGCCAGCAGTAAACAGGGGGTCAATCAGCCCCAGCATTTT.

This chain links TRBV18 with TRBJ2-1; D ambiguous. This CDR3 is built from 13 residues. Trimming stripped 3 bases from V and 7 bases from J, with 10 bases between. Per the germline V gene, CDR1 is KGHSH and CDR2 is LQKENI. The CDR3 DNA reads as TGTGCCAGCTCACCCCGCGTCATGAATGAGCAGTTCTTC. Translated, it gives CASSPRVMNEQFF.

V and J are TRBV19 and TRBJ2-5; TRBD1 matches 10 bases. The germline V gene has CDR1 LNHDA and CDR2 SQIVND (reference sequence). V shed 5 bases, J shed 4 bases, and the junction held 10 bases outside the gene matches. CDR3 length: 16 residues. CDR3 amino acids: CASSVPDRGSRETQYF. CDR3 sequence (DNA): TGTGCCAGTAGTGTTCCGGACAGGGGGTCTAGAGAGACCCAGTACTTC. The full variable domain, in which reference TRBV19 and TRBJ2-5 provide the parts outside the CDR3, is DGGITQSPKYLFRKEGQNVTLSCEQNLNHDAMYWYRQDPGQGLRLIYYSQIVNDFQKGDIAEGYSVSREKKESFPLTVTSAQKNPTAFYLCASSVPDRGSRETQYFGPGTRLLVL.

The CDR3 loop is CASSAQAGWTEKLFF. The DNA of the CDR3 is TGTGCCAGCAGCGCACAGGCGGGGTGGACGGAAAAACTGTTTTTT. The chain has TRBV7-9 and TRBJ1-4; TRBD1 might be the D (5 bases). The CDR3 covers 15 residues. Per germline, CDR1 SEHNR and CDR2 FQNEAQ (reference sequence). Trimming removed 5 bases at V and 8 bases at J, with 18 bases between.